This entry describes one T cell receptor (beta chain). This sample is part of a study of blood T cell repertoires in COVID-19. Overall study context: The analysed material was cDNA or gDNA that came from T cells, B-cell-depleted T cells, or PBMCs.

In terms of age and location, participants ranged from roughly 18 to 95 years and lived in 24 US areas. This table comes from immunoSEQ multiplex PCR, and its TCRdb copy is limited to in-frame clones, with some not included. Here the sample spans approximately 400,000 clones, 88% being singletons. The sequence derives from a woman in her late teens or twenties who had recovered from COVID-19. Material: PBMCs or T cells enriched from blood (not recorded which).

CDR3: CASSLTGSPFNEKLFF. The CDR3 bases are TGTGCCAGCAGCCTTACCGGGTCCCCATTTAATGAAAAACTGTTTTTT. The chain has TRBV7-6 and TRBJ1-4; D ambiguous. The CDR3 consists of 16 residues. Trimming removed 5 bases at V and 4 bases at J, with 17 bases between. CDR1 and CDR2 from the germline V gene are SGHVS and FNYEAQ.